This T cell receptor beta chain was sequenced for a study of T-cell reconstitution after alpha-beta-depleted transplantation in children. Looked up from germline, CDR1 is SGHAT and CDR2 is FQNNGV. The V gene lost 0 bases and the J gene lost 10 bases, with 16 bases spanning the gap. This CDR3 contains 15 residues. Unique molecular identifiers tagged the TCRbeta library. TCRdb re-called the PCR reads through MiXCR, storing one row per CDR3 protein. The sample contains some 200,000 distinct CDR3 sequences, roughly 8.3% of which appear only once. The gene calls are TRBV11-2 and TRBJ2-1; TRBD2 might be the D (5 bases). This TCR came from a male patient between 2 and 10 years old who had a stem cell transplant for acute myeloid leukemia, so the T cells may come from the graft donor. The sample was PBMCs, mostly from graft donor cells, taken 360 days after TCRalphabeta/CD19-depleted stem cell transplant. In DNA form, the CDR3 reads TGTGCCAGCAGCTTAGACTCAGGACGCCGCGGGGAGCAGTTCTTC. Translation: CASSLDSGRRGEQFF.